The subject of this entry is one TCR beta chain. Clones were read by immunoSEQ multiplex PCR, and TCRdb kept only the in-frame ones, dropping some. The profile shows about 140,000 clones, around 88% of them singletons. This sample is part of a study of blood T cell repertoires in COVID-19. Germline CDR1 MNHEY, CDR2 SMNVEV (reference sequence). The CDR3 spans 14 residues. The V end was cut by 5 bases, the J end by 5 bases, with 15 bases between. What was sequenced was peripheral blood. V gene TRBV27 combines with J gene TRBJ1-1; D may be TRBD1 (6 bases). The source of this sequence is a human donor in a cohort sampled during active COVID-19. Written as DNA, the CDR3 is TGTGCCAGCAGTGACAACACTCAGGGGACTGAAGCTTTCTTT. This encodes CASSDNTQGTEAFF.